Listed here is a single T cell receptor beta chain. Its antigen is unknown. No much larger clone exists at a distance of one base, and base qualities are not known. The sample's time point label, decoded: around 28 days on oral tofacitinib. This specimen's treatment or condition label, per the study, means: oral pan-JAK inhibitor, 5-10 mg twice daily. From alopecia areata patients, peripheral blood was collected along with lesional scalp punch biopsies. PBMCs were separated by density centrifugation and stained for CD3, CD4 and CD8, after which CD4+ and CD8+ T cells were sorted on a FACSAria. The library relied on the immunoSEQ multiplex PCR assay. To provide template for TCR sequencing, every sample had RNA extracted and reverse transcribed into cDNA. First-strand cDNA was synthesized using SuperScript III with a 2:1 mix of oligo-dT and random hexamers. A synthetic immune receptor repertoire was used to gauge amplification bias, and whatever bias remained was removed computationally. Under the source paper's analysis protocol: Raw reads were preprocessed to remove errors, and CDR3 was defined by IMGT conventions from the conserved cysteine to phenylalanine. Clonality was computed by normalizing Shannon entropy by log2 of the number of productive unique TCRs and subtracting the result from 1. CD4 or CD8 identity of scalp clones was inferred by cross-referencing scalp TCRbeta sequences with sorted blood CD4 and CD8 repertoires. TCRdb obtained this table from immuneACCESS and retained in-frame rearrangements with V and J assigned. These tables miss some clones; where compared with another copy, unresolved V genes account for less than half of the shortfall, and the remainder is unexplained. V, J and clone size were drawn from that table, and D and trimming were deduced from the DNA. This sample holds 150,000 or so clones; around 86% were observed only once. The top ten constitute around 13% of the sample.

This entry belongs to a study of CD8+ T cells in alopecia areata (dated by TCRdb to the late 2010s). Turning to the overall study: The treated patients, all with moderate-to-severe alopecia areata, were enrolled in an open-label pilot trial of oral tofacitinib given at 5 to 10 mg twice daily. Tofacitinib was administered for 6 to 18 months, and 6 months of follow-up off drug were then conducted to assess delayed response and recurrence. In treated patients, disease severity was measured using the SALT score, which gives the percentage of scalp surface area affected. The study used high-throughput TCRbeta sequencing to examine T cell clonal expansion in alopecia areata, in both the C3H/HeJ mouse model and human patients. In humans, TCRbeta sequencing was performed on scalp tissue and on sorted CD4+ and CD8+ peripheral blood T cells from healthy controls and from patients with patchy or totalis/universalis alopecia areata. Biopsies were taken from tofacitinib-treated patients at baseline and at 4 and 24 weeks of treatment, and a later scalp biopsy was taken in several of the tofacitinib-treated patients. Clonality in the scalp was compared among normal scalp (n=4), patchy alopecia areata scalp (n=8), and alopecia totalis/universalis scalp (n=8). RNA was extracted with the PAXgene miRNA kit for fixed scalp, the miRNeasy kit for PBMCs, and the RNeasy kit for mouse skin. TCRbeta CDR3 regions were amplified by immunoSEQ multiplex PCR using 35 Vbeta forward and 13 Jbeta reverse primers. What the authors observed across the whole study: Unlike mouse skin, where gammadelta T cells dominate, normal human skin contains resident alphabeta T cells that get sequenced too, which complicates analysis of the scalp TCR repertoire. TCR sequences shared between patients were less clear than in mice, possibly partly because of HLA diversity in the patient population. Because the treated cohort was small and had only one nonresponder, larger studies are needed to examine links between baseline CD8+ expansion and response. Many expanded lesional clones were found to persist in scalp and blood during tofacitinib treatment, and relapse after treatment cessation may be partly explained by this persistence. Scalp clonality and the number of expanded CD8+ clones among the top 100 scalp clones were significantly decreased by tofacitinib. Higher clonality and more expanded CD8+ clones were observed in lesional scalp than in normal scalp, particularly in alopecia totalis/universalis, a finding suggestive of antigenic drive.

The germline V gene provides CDR1 SQVTM and CDR2 ANQGSEA. The germline V and J ends show losses of 1 base and 7 bases respectively, and no gene match explains 6 bases of the junction. From its cysteine to its phenylalanine, the CDR3 spans 14 amino acids. Only the CDR3 part of the read is kept: 42 bases, read in frame from the first base. The source material was CD8+ T cells sorted from blood, sampled at week 4, from a patient treated with tofacitinib. The V gene is TRBV29-1 and the J gene is TRBJ2-1, with 8 bases matching TRBD1. The clonotype comes from a human donor with alopecia areata. The nucleotides read TGCAGCGTTGAAGGCCGGGGACAGGAAAATGAGCAGTTCTTC. Its coded protein is CSVEGRGQENEQFF.